One sample yielded the 9 T cell receptor beta chains listed below, sequenced in a study of cytomegalovirus exposure and HLA in healthy donors. Primers for the PCR totalled 60 Vbeta and 13 Jbeta. Assay used: immunoSEQ multiplex PCR; TCRdb lists only in-frame clones, some missing. Of about 160,000 clones in the sample, about 80% were seen once. The sample taken for sequencing was PBMCs. The receptors shown here come from a middle-aged man in good health and CMV-seropositive.

The J gene is TRBJ2-5, the V gene TRBV7-8; the match to TRBD1 covers 10 bases. CDR3 size: 15 residues. V trimming: 7 bases; J trimming: 4 bases; junction bases outside the gene matches: 9. The germline V gene has CDR1 SGHVS and CDR2 FQNEAQ. CDR3 bases: TGTGCCAGCACAACTGGGACAGGGGTAACAGAGACCCAGTACTTC. As protein: CASTTGTGVTETQYF.

This sequence joins TRBV7-6 and TRBJ2-5; the match to TRBD2 covers 9 bases. V shed 0 bases, J shed 8 bases, and the junction held 7 bases outside the gene matches. The germline gives CDR1 SGHVS, CDR2 FNYEAQ. This CDR3 spans 15 amino acids. The CDR3 sequence is CASSLAWREGGTQYF. In nucleotides, the CDR3 is TGTGCCAGCAGCTTAGCGTGGCGGGAGGGTGGAACCCAGTACTTC.

This sequence joins TRBV5-1 and TRBJ1-2, with D perhaps matching TRBD1 (6 bases). The V end lost 0 bases, the J end lost 6 bases, and 9 bases lay between the germline ends. In germline, CDR1 is SGHRS, CDR2 YFSETQ. This CDR3 spans 13 amino acids. CDR3 sequence reads: CASSLAQGDGYTF. CDR3 in DNA: TGCGCCAGCAGCTTGGCACAGGGAGATGGCTACACCTTC.

The gene calls are TRBV5-8 and TRBJ2-2, with D maybe TRBD2 (6 bases). This CDR3 has 15 residues. CDR1 and CDR2 (germline): SGHTS, YDEGEE. Trimming stripped 2 bases from V and 2 bases from J, with 10 bases between. The CDR3 bases are TGTGCCAGCAGCTTTTTAGCGGCCAACACCGGGGAGCTGTTTTTT. Translating gives CASSFLAANTGELFF.

The chain has TRBV14 and TRBJ1-2; perhaps TRBD1 as D (5 bases). The CDR3 is made up of 14 amino acids. V lost 1 base, J lost 4 bases, and 10 bases lay in between. Germline CDR1 is SGHDN and CDR2 is FVKESK. CDR3 amino acids: CASSQASGVYGYTF. The CDR3 DNA sequence: TGTGCCAGCAGCCAAGCATCGGGGGTCTATGGCTACACCTTC.

The CDR3 protein is CASRPPGQGYEQYF. The CDR3 DNA is TGTGCCAGCAGACCACCGGGACAGGGCTACGAGCAGTACTTC. V and J are TRBV27 and TRBJ2-5, with 9 bases identical to TRBD1. With the DNA end fitting TRBJ2-7 better, the J assignment may be wrong. The CDR3 extends over 14 amino acids. CDR1 is MNHEY, CDR2 SMNVEV, per germline (reference sequence).

This chain links TRBV5-1 with TRBJ2-2; 11 bases line up with TRBD2. In germline, CDR1 is SGHRS, CDR2 YFSETQ. This CDR3 region has 16 residues. Germline trimming cut 1 base from V and 3 bases from J; bases unmatched to any gene: 2. The CDR3 here is CASSLLAGGDTGELFF. The CDR3 DNA sequence: TGCGCCAGCAGCTTGCTAGCGGGAGGTGACACCGGGGAGCTGTTTTTT. Complete variable domain (other parts from reference TRBV5-1 and TRBJ2-2): KAGVTQTPRYLIKTRGQQVTLSCSPISGHRSVSWYQQTPGQGLQFLFEYFSETQRNKGNFPGRFSGRQFSNSRSEMNVSTLELGDSALYLCASSLLAGGDTGELFFGEGSRLTVL.

The chain joins TRBV10-1 to TRBJ2-7; TRBD1 might be the D (6 bases). In germline, CDR1 is WNHNN, CDR2 SYGVQD (reference sequence). The CDR3 spans 13 residues. V shed 2 bases and J shed 5 bases, with 10 bases lying between them. The CDR3 DNA reads as TGCGCCAGCAGTGAGACAGGGTTTGACGAGCAGTACTTC. Its translation is CASSETGFDEQYF.

This chain uses TRBV11-2 with TRBJ2-1, with D hard to call. Germline V gene sequence: CDR1 SGHAT, CDR2 FQNNGV. There are 13 residues in the CDR3. The V end lost 3 bases, the J end lost 3 bases, and 6 bases lay between the germline ends. DNA for the CDR3: TGTGCCAGCAGCTTGGAGAGCTACAATGAGCAGTTCTTC. This gives the protein CASSLESYNEQFF.